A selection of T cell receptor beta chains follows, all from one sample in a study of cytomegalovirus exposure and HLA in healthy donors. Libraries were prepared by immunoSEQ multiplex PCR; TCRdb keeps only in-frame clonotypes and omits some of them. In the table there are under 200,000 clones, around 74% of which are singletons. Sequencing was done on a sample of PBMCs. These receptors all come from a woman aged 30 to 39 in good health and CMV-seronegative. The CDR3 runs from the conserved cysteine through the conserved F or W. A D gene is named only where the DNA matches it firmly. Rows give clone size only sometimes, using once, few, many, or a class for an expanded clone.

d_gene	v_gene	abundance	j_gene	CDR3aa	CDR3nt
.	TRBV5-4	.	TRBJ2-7	CASSLDPGTYEQYF	TGTGCCAGCAGCTTGGATCCGGGGACCTACGAGCAGTACTTC
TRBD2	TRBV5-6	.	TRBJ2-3	CASSGLAKFSTDTQYF	TGTGCCAGCAGCGGACTAGCTAAATTTAGCACAGATACGCAGTATTTT
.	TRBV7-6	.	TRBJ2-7	CASSLSTALGYEQYF	TGTGCCAGCAGCTTAAGTACAGCCCTGGGCTACGAGCAGTACTTC
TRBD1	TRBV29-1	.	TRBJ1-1	CSAPTGGANTEAFF	TGCAGCGCCCCAACAGGGGGAGCTAACACTGAAGCTTTCTTT
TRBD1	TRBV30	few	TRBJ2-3	CAWITLGGRTDTQYF	TGTGCCTGGATCACATTAGGGGGCCGGACAGATACGCAGTATTTT
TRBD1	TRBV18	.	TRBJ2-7	CASSPGTDYEQYF	TGTGCCAGCTCACCCGGGACAGATTACGAGCAGTACTTC
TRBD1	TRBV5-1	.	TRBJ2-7	CASSSTGGSYEQYF	TGCGCCAGCAGCTCGACAGGGGGCTCCTACGAGCAGTACTTC
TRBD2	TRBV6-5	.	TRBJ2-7	CASSASGGYEQYF	TGTGCCAGCAGTGCTAGCGGGGGATACGAGCAGTACTTC
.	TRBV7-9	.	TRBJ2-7	CSSSSNREHPYEQYF	TGTTCCAGCAGCTCCAACCGGGAACACCCCTACGAGCAGTACTTC
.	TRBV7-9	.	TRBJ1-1	CASSPQVLNTEAFF	TGTGCCAGCAGCCCTCAGGTTTTGAACACTGAAGCTTTCTTT
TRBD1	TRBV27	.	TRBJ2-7	CASGHRGAHEQYF	TGTGCCAGCGGACACAGGGGAGCCCACGAGCAGTACTTC
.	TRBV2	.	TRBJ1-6	CASSPSGFTLHF	TGTGCCAGCAGCCCGAGCGGATTCACCCTCCACTTT
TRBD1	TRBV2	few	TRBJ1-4	CASRQTGPGEKLFF	TGTGCCAGCCGACAGACAGGGCCGGGTGAAAAACTGTTTTTT
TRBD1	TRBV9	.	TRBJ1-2	CASSVAGTGSGYTF	TGTGCCAGCAGCGTCGCCGGGACAGGGTCTGGCTACACCTTC
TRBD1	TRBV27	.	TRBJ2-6	CASSEQGASPGANVLTF	TGTGCCAGCAGCGAACAGGGGGCTAGCCCTGGGGCCAACGTCCTGACTTTC
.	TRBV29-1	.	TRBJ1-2	CTYWGQKEVGYTF	TGCACCTACTGGGGCCAGAAAGAAGTTGGCTACACCTTC
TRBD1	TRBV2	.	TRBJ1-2	CASSQGQGFYGYTF	TGTGCCAGCAGCCAGGGACAGGGTTTCTATGGCTACACCTTC
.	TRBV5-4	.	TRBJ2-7	CATGDFFREQYF	TGTGCCACCGGGGACTTTTTTCGCGAGCAGTACTTC
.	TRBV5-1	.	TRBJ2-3	CASQEGSRATSTDTQYF	TGCGCCAGCCAGGAGGGGAGCAGGGCTACTAGCACAGATACGCAGTATTTT
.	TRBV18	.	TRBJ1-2	CASSPNTRDYGYTF	TGTGCCAGCTCACCTAACACGAGGGACTATGGCTACACCTTC
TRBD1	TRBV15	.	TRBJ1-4	CATSDDRGMSEKLFF	TGTGCCACCAGCGATGACAGGGGAATGAGTGAAAAACTGTTTTTT
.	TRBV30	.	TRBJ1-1	CAWSLTPRTEAFF	TGTGCCTGGAGTCTAACCCCAAGAACTGAAGCTTTCTTT
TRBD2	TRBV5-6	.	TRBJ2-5	CASGYSGGGETQYF	TGTGCCAGCGGATATAGCGGGGGAGGAGAGACCCAGTACTTC
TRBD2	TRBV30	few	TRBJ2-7	CAWRLSGASYEQYF	TGTGCCTGGAGATTAAGCGGGGCTAGCTACGAGCAGTACTTC
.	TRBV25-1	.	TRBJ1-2	CASSERWPVSGYTF	TGTGCCAGCAGTGAACGTTGGCCAGTATCTGGCTACACCTTC
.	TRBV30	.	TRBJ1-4	CAWSVQTEVDEKLFF	TGTGCCTGGAGTGTACAGACAGAGGTTGATGAAAAACTGTTTTTT
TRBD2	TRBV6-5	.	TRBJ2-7	CASSYRTSGGPYEQYF	TGTGCCAGCAGTTACCGGACTAGCGGGGGTCCCTACGAGCAGTACTTC
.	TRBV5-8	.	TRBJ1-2	CASSLLRFWGDGYGYTF	TGTGCCAGCAGCTTACTGCGGTTTTGGGGGGATGGCTATGGCTACACCTTC
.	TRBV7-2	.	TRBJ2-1	CASSLAPYNEQFF	TGTGCCAGCAGCTTAGCCCCGTACAATGAGCAGTTCTTC
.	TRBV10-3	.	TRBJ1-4	CAISDRGREKLFF	TGTGCCATCAGTGACAGGGGAAGGGAAAAACTGTTTTTT
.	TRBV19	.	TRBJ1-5	CASSIVQGEKRYQPQHF	TGTGCCAGTAGTATAGTACAGGGAGAGAAGAGGTATCAGCCCCAGCATTTT
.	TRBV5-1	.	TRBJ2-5	CASSLRGRAGTSWETQYF	TGCGCCAGCAGCTTGAGGGGGAGGGCGGGGACCTCGTGGGAGACCCAGTACTTC
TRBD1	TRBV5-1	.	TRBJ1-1	CASSPTGQGGSEAFF	TGCGCCAGCAGCCCAACGGGACAGGGGGGCTCTGAAGCTTTCTTT
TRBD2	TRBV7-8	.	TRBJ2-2	CASSPGLAGVTGELFF	TGTGCCAGCAGCCCCGGGCTAGCGGGGGTGACCGGGGAGCTGTTTTTT
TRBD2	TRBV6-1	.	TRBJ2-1	CASSERSSGGNEQFF	TGTGCCAGCAGTGAGCGCTCTAGCGGGGGGAATGAGCAGTTCTTC
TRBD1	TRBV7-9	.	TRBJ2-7	CASSWRTTGGEGEQYF	TGTGCCAGCAGTTGGAGAACGACAGGGGGCGAGGGCGAGCAGTACTTC
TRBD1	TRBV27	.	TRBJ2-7	CASSRRGQGALIEQYF	TGTGCCAGCAGCCGGCGTGGACAGGGGGCGCTAATCGAGCAGTACTTC
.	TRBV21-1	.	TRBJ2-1	CASSARLEEGYNEQFF	TGTGCCAGCAGCGCACGACTAGAGGAGGGCTACAATGAGCAGTTCTTC
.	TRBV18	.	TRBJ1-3	CASSPEVAARSGNTIYF	TGTGCCAGCTCACCAGAGGTGGCAGCCCGCTCTGGAAACACCATATATTTT
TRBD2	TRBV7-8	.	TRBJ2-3	CASSLAGSADTQYF	TGTGCCAGCAGCCTAGCGGGGAGCGCAGATACGCAGTATTTT
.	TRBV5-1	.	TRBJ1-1	CASSFTAQGAEAFF	TGCGCCAGCAGCTTTACGGCGCAAGGGGCTGAAGCTTTCTTT
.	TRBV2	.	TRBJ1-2	CATEGEVLYGYTF	TGTGCCACCGAGGGTGAAGTCCTCTATGGCTACACCTTC
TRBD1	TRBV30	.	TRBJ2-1	CAWGDRVGEQFF	TGTGCCTGGGGGGACAGGGTGGGTGAGCAGTTCTTC
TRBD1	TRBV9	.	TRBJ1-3	CASSVGGQAGNTIYF	TGTGCCAGCAGCGTAGGCGGACAGGCCGGAAACACCATATATTTT
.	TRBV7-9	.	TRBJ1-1	CASSQDGTEAFF	TGTGCCAGCAGCCAAGACGGGACTGAAGCTTTCTTT